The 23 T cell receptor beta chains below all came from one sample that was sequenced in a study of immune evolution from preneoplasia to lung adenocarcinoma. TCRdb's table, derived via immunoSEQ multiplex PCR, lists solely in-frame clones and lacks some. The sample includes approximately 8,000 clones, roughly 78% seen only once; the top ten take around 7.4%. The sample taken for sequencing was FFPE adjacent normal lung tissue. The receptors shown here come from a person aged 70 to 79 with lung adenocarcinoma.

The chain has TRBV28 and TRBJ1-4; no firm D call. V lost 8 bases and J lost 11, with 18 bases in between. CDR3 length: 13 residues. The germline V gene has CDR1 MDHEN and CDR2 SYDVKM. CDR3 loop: CASQEQTPRKLFF. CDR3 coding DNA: TGTGCCAGCCAGGAACAGACCCCTCGGAAACTGTTTTTT. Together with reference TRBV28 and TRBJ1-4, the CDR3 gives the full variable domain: DVKVTQSSRYLVKRTGEKVFLECVQDMDHENMFWYRQDPGLGLRLIYFSYDVKMKEKGDIPEGYSVSREKKERFSLILESASTNQTSMYLCASQEQTPRKLFFGSGTQLSVL.

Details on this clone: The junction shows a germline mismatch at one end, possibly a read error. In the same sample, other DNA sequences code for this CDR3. DNA for the CDR3: TGTGCCAGCAGTTTGGGCGGCTCTGGGGCCAACGTTCTGACTTTC. Its protein product is CASSLGGSGANVLTF. The rearrangement links TRBV28 to TRBJ2-6, with TRBD1 as a possible D gene (5 bases). This CDR3 spans 15 amino acids. The germline V gene encodes CDR1 MDHEN and CDR2 SYDVKM. Variable domain in full (rest from reference TRBV28 and TRBJ2-6): DVKVTQSSRYLVKRTGEKVFLECVQDMDHENMFWYRQDPGLGLRLIYFSYDVKMKEKGDIPEGYSVSREKKERFSLILESASTNQTSMYLCASSLGGSGANVLTFGAGSRLTVL.

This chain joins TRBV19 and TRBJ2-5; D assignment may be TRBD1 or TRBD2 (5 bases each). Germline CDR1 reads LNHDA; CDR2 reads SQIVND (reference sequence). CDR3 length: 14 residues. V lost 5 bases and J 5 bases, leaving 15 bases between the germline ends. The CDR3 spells CASSFAGSRETQYF. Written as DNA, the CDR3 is TGTGCCAGTAGTTTTGCAGGGAGCAGGGAGACCCAGTACTTC.

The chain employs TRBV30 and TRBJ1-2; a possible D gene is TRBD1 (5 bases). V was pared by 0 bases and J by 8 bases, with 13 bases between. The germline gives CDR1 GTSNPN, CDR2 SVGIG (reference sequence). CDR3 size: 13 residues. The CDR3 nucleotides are TGTGCCTGGAGTGTAACAGGCTCAAGGGGCTACACCTTC. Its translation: CAWSVTGSRGYTF.

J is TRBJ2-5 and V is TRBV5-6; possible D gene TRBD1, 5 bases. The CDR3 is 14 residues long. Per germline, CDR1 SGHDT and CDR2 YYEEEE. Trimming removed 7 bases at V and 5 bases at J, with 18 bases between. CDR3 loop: CASRHVGPRETQYF. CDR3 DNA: TGTGCCAGCCGCCATGTGGGGCCGAGGGAGACCCAGTACTTC.

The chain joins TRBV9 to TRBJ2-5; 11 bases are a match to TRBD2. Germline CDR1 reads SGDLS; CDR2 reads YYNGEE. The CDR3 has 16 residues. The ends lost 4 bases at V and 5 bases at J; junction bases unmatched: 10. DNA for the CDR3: TGTGCCAGCAGCCCTGGGGTAGCGGGGGGGTTTGAGACCCAGTACTTC. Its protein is CASSPGVAGGFETQYF.

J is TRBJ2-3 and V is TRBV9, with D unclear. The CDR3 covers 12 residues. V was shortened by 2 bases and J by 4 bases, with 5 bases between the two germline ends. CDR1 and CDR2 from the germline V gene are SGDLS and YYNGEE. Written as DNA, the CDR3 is TGTGCCAGCAGCGTTAGGGCAGATACGCAGTATTTT. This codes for CASSVRADTQYF.

Here the CDR3 reads CASSRLTDRNTEAFF. DNA of the CDR3: TGTGCCAGCAGTCGATTAACCGACAGGAACACTGAAGCTTTCTTT. This chain joins TRBV11-2 and TRBJ1-1; a possible D gene is TRBD1 (5 bases). The CDR3 contains 15 residues. The germline V and J ends were trimmed by 6 bases and 1 base, with 15 bases remaining between them. The germline CDR1 and CDR2 sequences are SGHAT and FQNNGV.

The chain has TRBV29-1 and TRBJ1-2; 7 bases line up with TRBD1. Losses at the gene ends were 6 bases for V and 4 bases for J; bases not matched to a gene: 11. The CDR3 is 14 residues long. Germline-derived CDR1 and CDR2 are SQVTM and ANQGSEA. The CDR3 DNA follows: TGCAGCGTGGCTGGCAGGGGGGCGGGCTATGGCTACACCTTC. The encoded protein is CSVAGRGAGYGYTF.

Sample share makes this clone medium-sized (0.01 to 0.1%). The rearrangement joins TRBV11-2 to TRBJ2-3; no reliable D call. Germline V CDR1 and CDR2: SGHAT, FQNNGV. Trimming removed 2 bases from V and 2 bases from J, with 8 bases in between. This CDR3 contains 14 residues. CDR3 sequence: CASSLLASTDTQYF. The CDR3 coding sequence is TGTGCCAGCAGCTTATTGGCCTCCACAGATACGCAGTATTTT.

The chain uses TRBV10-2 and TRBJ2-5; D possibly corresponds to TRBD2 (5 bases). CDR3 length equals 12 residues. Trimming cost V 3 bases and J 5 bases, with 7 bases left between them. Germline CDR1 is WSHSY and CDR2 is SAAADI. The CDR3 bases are TGCGCCAGCAGTGATTCGGGGGAGACCCAGTACTTC. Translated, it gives CASSDSGETQYF.

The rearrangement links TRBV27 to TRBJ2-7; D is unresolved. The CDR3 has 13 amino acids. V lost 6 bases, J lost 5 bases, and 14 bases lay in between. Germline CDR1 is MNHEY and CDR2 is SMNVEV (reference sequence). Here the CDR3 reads CASSPVRGDEQYF. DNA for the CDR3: TGTGCCAGCAGCCCAGTTCGTGGCGACGAGCAGTACTTC.

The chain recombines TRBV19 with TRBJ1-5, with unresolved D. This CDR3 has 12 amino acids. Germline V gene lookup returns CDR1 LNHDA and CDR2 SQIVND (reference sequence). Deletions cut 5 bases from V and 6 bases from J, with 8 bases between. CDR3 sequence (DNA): TGTGCCAGTAGTGGTGGGAGTCAGCCCCAGCATTTT. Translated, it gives CASSGGSQPQHF.

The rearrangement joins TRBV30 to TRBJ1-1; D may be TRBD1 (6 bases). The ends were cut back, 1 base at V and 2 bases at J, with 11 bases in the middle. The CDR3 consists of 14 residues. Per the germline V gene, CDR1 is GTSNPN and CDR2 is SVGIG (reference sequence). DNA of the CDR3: TGTGCCTGGAGTGACGCAGGGGACAACACTGAAGCTTTCTTT. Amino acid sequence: CAWSDAGDNTEAFF.

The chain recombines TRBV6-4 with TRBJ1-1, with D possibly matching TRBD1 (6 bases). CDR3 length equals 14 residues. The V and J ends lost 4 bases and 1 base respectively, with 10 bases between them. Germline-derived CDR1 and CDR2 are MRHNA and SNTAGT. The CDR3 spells CASSATDRNTEAFF. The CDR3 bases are TGTGCCAGCAGTGCCACGGACAGGAACACTGAAGCTTTCTTT.

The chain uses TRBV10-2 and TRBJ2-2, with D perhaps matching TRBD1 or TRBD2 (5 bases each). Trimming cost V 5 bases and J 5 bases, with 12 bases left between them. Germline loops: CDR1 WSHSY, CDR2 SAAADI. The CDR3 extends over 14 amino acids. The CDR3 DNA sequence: TGCGCCAGCAGTATGCAGGGCGGGACCGGGGAGCTGTTTTTT. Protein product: CASSMQGGTGELFF.

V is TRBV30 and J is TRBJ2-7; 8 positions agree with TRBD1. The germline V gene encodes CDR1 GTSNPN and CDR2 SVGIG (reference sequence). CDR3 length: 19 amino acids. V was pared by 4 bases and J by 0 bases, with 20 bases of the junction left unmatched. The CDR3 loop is CAWTYPTGVVAGDSYEQYF. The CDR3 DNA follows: TGTGCCTGGACATATCCGACAGGGGTTGTCGCGGGCGACTCCTACGAGCAGTACTTC.

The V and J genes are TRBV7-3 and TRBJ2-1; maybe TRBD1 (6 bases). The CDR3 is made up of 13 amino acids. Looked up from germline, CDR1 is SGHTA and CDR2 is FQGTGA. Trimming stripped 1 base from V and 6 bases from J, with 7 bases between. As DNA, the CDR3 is TGTGCCAGCAGCTTAAACAGGGCCAATGAGCAGTTCTTC. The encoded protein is CASSLNRANEQFF.

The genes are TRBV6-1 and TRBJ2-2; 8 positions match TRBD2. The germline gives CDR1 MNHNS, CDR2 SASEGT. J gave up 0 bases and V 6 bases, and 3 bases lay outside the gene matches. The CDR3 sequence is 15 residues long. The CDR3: CASRPGLANTGELFF. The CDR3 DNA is TGTGCCAGCAGGCCGGGACTAGCGAACACCGGGGAGCTGTTTTTT.

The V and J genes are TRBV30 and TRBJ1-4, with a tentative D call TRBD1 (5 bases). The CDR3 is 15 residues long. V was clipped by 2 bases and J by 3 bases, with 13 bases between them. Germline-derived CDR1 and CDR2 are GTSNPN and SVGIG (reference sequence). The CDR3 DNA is TGTGCCTGGAGTACCCCAGGGATCCCTAATGAAAAACTGTTTTTT. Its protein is CAWSTPGIPNEKLFF. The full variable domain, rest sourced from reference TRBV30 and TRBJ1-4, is SQTIHQWPATLVQPVGSPLSLECTVEGTSNPNLYWYRQAAGRGLQLLFYSVGIGQISSEVPQNLSASRPQDRQFILSSKKLLLSDSGFYLCAWSTPGIPNEKLFFGSGTQLSVL.

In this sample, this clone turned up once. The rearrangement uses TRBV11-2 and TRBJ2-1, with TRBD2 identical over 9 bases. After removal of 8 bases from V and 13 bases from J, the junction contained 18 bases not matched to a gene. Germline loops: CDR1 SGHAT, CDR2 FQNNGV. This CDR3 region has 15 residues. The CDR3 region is CASGTLGLASQGQFF. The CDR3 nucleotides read TGTGCCAGCGGTACTTTGGGACTAGCATCCCAAGGCCAGTTCTTC.

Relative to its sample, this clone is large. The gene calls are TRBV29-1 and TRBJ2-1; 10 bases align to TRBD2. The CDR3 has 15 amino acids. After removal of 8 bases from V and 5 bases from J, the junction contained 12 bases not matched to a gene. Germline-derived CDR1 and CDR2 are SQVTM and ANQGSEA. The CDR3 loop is CSHRGLAGANNEQFF. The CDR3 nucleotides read TGCAGCCACCGCGGGCTAGCGGGGGCAAACAATGAGCAGTTCTTC.

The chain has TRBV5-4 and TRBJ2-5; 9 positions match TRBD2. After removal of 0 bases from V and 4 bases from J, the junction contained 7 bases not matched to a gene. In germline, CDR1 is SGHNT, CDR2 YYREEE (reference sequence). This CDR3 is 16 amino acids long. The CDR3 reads CASSLGGGRASETQYF. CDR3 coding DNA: TGTGCCAGCAGCTTGGGAGGCGGGAGGGCCTCAGAGACCCAGTACTTC.